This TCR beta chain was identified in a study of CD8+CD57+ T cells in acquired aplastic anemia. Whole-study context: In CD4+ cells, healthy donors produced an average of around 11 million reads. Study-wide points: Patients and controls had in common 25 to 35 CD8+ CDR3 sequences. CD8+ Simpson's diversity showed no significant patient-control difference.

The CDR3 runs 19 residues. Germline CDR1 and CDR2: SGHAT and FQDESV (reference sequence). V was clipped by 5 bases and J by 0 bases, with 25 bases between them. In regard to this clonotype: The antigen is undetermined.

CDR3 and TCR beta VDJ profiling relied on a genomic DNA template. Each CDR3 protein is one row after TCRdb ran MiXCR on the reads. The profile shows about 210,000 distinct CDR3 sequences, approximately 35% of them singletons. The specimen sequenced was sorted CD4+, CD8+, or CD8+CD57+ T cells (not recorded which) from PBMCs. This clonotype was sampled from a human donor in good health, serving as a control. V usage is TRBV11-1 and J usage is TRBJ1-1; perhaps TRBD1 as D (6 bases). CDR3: CASSPQASWGRHMNTEAFF. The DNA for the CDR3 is TGTGCCAGCAGCCCACAAGCCTCATGGGGGCGCCACATGAACACTGAAGCTTTCTTT.